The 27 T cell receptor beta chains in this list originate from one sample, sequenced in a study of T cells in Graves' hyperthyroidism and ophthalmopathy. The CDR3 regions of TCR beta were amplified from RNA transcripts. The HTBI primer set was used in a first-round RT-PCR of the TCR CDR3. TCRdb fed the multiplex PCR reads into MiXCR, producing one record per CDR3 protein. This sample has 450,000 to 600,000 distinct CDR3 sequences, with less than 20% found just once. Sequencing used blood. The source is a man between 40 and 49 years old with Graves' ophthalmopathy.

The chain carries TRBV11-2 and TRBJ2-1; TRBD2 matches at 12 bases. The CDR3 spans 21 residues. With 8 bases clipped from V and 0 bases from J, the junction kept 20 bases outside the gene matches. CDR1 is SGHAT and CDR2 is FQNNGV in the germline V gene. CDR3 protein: CASGYPPTGTSGRDSYNEQFF. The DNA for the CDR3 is TGTGCCAGCGGATACCCCCCTACCGGGACTAGCGGGCGTGACTCCTACAATGAGCAGTTCTTC.

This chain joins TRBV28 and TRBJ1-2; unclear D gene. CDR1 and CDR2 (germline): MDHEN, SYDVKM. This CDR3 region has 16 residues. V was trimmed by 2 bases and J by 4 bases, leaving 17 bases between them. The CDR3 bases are TGTGCCAGCAGTTTAGGGGTGGCGACGGGGATCTATGGCTACACCTTC. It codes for CASSLGVATGIYGYTF.

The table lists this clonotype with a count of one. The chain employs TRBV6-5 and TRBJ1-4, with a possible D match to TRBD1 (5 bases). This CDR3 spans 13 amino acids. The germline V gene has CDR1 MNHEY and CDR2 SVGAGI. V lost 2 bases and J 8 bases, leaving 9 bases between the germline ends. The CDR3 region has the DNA TGTGCCAGCAGTTACGGGGGAGGCGAAAAACTGTTTTTT. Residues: CASSYGGGEKLFF.

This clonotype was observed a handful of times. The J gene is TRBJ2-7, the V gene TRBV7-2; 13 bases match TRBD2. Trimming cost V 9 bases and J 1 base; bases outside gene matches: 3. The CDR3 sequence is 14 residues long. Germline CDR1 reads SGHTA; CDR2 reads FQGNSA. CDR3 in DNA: TGTGCCAGAACTAGCGGGAGGGGGTCCTACGAGCAGTACTTC. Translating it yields CARTSGRGSYEQYF. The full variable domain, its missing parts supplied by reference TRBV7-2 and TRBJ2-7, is GAGVSQSPSNKVTEKGKDVELRCDPISGHTALYWYRQSLGQGLEFLIYFQGNSAPDKSGLPSDRFSAERTGGSVSTLTIQRTQQEDSAVYLCARTSGRGSYEQYFGPGTRLTVT.

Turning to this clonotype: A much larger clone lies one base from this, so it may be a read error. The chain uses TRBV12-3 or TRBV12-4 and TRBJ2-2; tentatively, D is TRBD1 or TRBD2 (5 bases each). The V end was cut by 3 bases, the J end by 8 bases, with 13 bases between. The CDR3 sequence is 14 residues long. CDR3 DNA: TGTGCCAGCAGTTTGTGGGACCGGCCGGGGGAGCTGTTTTTT. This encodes CASSLWDRPGELFF.

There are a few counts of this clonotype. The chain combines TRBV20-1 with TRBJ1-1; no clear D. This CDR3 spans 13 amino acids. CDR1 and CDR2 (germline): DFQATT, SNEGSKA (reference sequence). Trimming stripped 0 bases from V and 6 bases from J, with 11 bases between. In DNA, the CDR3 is TGCAGTGCTAGAGATTCCGGAATCCCTGAAGCTTTCTTT. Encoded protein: CSARDSGIPEAFF.

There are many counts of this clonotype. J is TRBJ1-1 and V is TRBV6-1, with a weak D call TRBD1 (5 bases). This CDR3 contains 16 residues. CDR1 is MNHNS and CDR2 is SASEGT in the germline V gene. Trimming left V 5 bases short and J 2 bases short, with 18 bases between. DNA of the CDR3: TGTGCCAGCAGTTATAGCGGGTCAGGGATAAACACTGAAGCTTTCTTT. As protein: CASSYSGSGINTEAFF.

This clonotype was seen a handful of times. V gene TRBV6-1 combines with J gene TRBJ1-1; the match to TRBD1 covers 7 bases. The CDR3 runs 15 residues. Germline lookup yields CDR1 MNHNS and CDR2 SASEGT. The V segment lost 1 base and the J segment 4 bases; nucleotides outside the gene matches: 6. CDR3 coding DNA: TGTGCCAGCAGTGAAGGGACAGGCTTGGGCACTGAAGCTTTCTTT. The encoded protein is CASSEGTGLGTEAFF.

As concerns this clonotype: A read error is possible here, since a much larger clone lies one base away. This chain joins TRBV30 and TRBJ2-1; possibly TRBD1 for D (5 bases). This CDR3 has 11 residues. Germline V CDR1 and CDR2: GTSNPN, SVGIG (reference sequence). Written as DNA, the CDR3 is TGTGCCTGGACAGGGCACCATGAGCAGTCCTTC. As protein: CAWTGHHEQSF.

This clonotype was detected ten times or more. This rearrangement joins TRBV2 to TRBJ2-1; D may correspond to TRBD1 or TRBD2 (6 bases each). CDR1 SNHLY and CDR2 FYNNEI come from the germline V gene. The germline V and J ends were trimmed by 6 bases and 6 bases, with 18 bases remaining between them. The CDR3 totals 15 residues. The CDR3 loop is CASSLEGGAGNEQFF. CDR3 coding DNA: TGTGCCAGCAGCCTAGAGGGGGGCGCTGGCAATGAGCAGTTCTTC.

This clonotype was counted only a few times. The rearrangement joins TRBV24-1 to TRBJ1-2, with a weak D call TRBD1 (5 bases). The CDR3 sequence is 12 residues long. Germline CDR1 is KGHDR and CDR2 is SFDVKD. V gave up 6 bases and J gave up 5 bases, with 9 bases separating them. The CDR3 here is CATSTGGYGYTF. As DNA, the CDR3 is TGTGCCACCAGTACCGGGGGATATGGCTACACCTTC.

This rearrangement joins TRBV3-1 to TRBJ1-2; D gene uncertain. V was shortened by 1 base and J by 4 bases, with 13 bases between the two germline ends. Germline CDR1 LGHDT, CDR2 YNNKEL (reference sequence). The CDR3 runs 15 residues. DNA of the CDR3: TGTGCCAGCAGCCAAGGGGCAGGCATTTTCTATGGCTACACCTTC. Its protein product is CASSQGAGIFYGYTF.

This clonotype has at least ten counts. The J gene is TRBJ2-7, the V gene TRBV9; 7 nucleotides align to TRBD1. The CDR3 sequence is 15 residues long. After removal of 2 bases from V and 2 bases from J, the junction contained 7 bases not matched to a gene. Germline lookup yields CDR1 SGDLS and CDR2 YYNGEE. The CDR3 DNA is TGTGCCAGCAGCGTTGGGGACAGCCCTACCTACGAGCAGTACTTC. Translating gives CASSVGDSPTYEQYF.

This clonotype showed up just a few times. DNA for the CDR3: TGCGCCAGCAGCTCACTAGCGGGGCTCCAAGAGACCCAGTACTTC. Translated: CASSSLAGLQETQYF. The genes are TRBV5-1 and TRBJ2-5; 10 bases map to TRBD2. The CDR3 is 15 amino acids. The J segment lost 1 base and the V segment lost 3 bases, leaving 3 bases of the junction unmatched. CDR1 is SGHRS and CDR2 is YFSETQ in the germline V gene.

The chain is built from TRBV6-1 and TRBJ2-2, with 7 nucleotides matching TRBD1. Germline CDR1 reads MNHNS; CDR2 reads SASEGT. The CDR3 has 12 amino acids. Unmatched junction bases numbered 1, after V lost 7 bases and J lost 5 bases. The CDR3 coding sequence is TGTGCCAGCAACAGGGGTACCGGGGAGCTGTTTTTT. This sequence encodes CASNRGTGELFF.

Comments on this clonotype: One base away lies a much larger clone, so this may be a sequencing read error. As DNA, the CDR3 is TGCAGTGCTAGGGACAGGAACACTGGAGCTTTCTTT. Its protein is CSARDRNTGAFF. The J gene is TRBJ1-1, the V gene TRBV20-1, with 7 bases lining up with TRBD1. The CDR3 sequence is 12 residues long. CDR1 and CDR2 (germline): DFQATT, SNEGSKA (reference sequence).

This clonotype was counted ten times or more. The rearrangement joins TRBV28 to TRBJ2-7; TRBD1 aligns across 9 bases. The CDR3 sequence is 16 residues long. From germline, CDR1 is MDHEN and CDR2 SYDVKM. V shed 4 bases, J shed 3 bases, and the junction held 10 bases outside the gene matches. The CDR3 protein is CASSSNPGQGNYEQYF. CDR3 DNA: TGTGCCAGCAGTTCCAATCCGGGACAGGGAAACTACGAGCAGTACTTC. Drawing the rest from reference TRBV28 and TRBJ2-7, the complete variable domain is DVKVTQSSRYLVKRTGEKVFLECVQDMDHENMFWYRQDPGLGLRLIYFSYDVKMKEKGDIPEGYSVSREKKERFSLILESASTNQTSMYLCASSSNPGQGNYEQYFGPGTRLTVT.

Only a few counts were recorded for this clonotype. CDR3 bases: TGCAGCGCAGGAGTATCACTCCAAGAGACCCAGTACTTC. It yields the protein CSAGVSLQETQYF. V gene TRBV29-1 combines with J gene TRBJ2-5, with D hard to call. CDR1 is SQVTM and CDR2 is ANQGSEA in the germline V gene. V was shortened by 7 bases and J by 1 base, with 13 bases between the two germline ends. This CDR3 spans 13 amino acids.

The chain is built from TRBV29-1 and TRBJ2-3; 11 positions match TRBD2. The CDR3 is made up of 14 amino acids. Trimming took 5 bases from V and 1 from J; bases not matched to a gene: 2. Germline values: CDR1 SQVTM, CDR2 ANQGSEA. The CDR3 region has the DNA TGCAGCGTTATGGGACTAGCGGGCACAGATACGCAGTATTTT. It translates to CSVMGLAGTDTQYF.

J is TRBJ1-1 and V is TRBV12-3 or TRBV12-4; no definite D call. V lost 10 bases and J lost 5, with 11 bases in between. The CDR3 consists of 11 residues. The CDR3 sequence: CAIRLKTEAFF. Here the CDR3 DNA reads TGTGCCATCCGTCTTAAGACTGAAGCTTTCTTT.

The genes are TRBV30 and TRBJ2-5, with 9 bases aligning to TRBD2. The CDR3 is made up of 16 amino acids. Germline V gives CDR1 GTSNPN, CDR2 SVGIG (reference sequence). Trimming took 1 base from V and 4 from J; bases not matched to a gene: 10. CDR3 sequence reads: CAWSEGVAGEVETQYF. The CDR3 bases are TGTGCCTGGAGTGAGGGGGTAGCGGGAGAGGTAGAGACCCAGTACTTC.

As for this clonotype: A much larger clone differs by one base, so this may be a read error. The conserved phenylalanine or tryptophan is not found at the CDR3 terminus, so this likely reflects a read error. CDR3 residues: CASSLIRSNYGYTL. The CDR3 DNA follows: TGTGCCAGCAGCCTGATAAGGAGTAACTATGGCTACACCCTC. V usage is TRBV7-9 and J usage is TRBJ1-2; D unclear. This CDR3 contains 14 residues. Trimming shortened V by 5 bases and J by 1 base, and 11 bases separated the two germline ends. CDR1 is SEHNR, CDR2 FQNEAQ, per germline (reference sequence).

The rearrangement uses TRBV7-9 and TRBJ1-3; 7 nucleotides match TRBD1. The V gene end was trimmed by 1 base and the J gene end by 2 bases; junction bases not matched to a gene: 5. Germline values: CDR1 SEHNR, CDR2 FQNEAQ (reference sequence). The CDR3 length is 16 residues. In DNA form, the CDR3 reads TGTGCCAGCAGCTTAGACAGGGGAGCTCCTGGAAACACCATATATTTT. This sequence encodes CASSLDRGAPGNTIYF.

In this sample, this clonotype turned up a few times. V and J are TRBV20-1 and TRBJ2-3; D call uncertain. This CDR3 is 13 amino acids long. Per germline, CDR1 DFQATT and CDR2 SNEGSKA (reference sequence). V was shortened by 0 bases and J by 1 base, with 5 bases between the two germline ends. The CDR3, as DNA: TGCAGTGCTAGAGATTACGGCACAGATACGCAGTATTTT. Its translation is CSARDYGTDTQYF.

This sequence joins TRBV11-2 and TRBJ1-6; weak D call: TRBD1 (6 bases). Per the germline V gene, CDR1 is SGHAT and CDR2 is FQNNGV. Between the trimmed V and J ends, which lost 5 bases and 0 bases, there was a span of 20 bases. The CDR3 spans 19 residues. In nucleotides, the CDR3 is TGTGCCAGCAGCCAAGTGAGGGGGGTAAGGAGCTCCTATAATTCACCCCTCCACTTT. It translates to CASSQVRGVRSSYNSPLHF. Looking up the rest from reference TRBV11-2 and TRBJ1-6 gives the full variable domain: EAGVAQSPRYKIIEKRQSVAFWCNPISGHATLYWYQQILGQGPKLLIQFQNNGVVDDSQLPKDRFSAERLKGVDSTLKIQPAKLEDSAVYLCASSQVRGVRSSYNSPLHFGNGTRLTVT.

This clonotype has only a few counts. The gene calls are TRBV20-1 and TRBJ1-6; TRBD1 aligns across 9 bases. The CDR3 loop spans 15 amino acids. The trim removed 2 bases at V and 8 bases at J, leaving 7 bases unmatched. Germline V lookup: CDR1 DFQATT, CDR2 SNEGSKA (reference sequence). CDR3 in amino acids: CSARKTGTGYSPLHF. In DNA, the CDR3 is TGCAGTGCTAGAAAGACCGGGACAGGGTATTCACCCCTCCACTTT.

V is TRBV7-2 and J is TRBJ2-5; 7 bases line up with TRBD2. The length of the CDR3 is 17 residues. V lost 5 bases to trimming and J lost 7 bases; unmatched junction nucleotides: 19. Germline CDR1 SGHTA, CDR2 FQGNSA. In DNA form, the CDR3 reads TGTGCCAGCAGCCAGGGATGGGGGGGAGAAGGAAGGGGGACCCAGTACTTC. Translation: CASSQGWGGEGRGTQYF.